The entry that follows covers one TCR beta chain sequence. Its cognate antigen is unknown. This entry comes from a study of blood T cells in healthy people across ages. Study-level findings and limits: The study could not conclusively compare naive and antigen-experienced cells, given its unsorted PBMCs. Higher diversity, along with more naive CD4+ cells, distinguished long-lived donors from aged donors.

The authors ran a second PCR of about 7 to 11 cycles using a sample-barcoded 5' primer and a J-beta primer mix. A 12-random-nucleotide template-switch adaptor tagged each cDNA molecule. MiXCR, applied by TCRdb to the 5' RACE reads, yields one record per CDR3 protein. The sample includes nearly 1 million distinct CDR3 sequences, roughly half of them seen just once. V lost 5 bases, J lost 6 bases, and 7 bases stayed unmatched. This CDR3 region has 15 residues. Germline CDR1 DFQATT, CDR2 SNEGSKA (reference sequence). This sequence was found in a woman in her fifties or sixties in good health. The specimen was blood. This chain joins TRBV20-1 and TRBJ2-5, with 15 nucleotides matching TRBD2. This CDR3 is CSAGGLAGGRKTQYF. Written as DNA, the CDR3 is TGCAGTGCTGGGGGACTAGCGGGAGGAAGAAAGACCCAGTACTTC.